One and the same sample provided the 12 T cell receptor beta chains below, sequenced in a study of Tregs in tolerant kidney transplant recipients. TCRdb's copy holds only in-frame clones and misses some; the assay was immunoSEQ multiplex PCR. The sample shows roughly 99,000 clones, 93% of them seen only once. Specimen: CD4+ T cells from blood, collected before the transplant. The receptors here all came from a human donor who received a combined kidney and bone marrow transplant.

The chain has TRBV4-1 and TRBJ1-5; D gene ambiguous. Trimming left V 1 base short and J 5 bases short, with 9 bases between. This CDR3 spans 14 amino acids. Germline V gene sequence: CDR1 MGHRA, CDR2 YSYEKL. The CDR3 bases are TGCGCCAGCAGCCAAGCTGGCGGGTATCAGCCCCAGCATTTT. Translating gives CASSQAGGYQPQHF.

For this clone: This sample includes further DNA sequences coding for the same CDR3. The chain has TRBV25-1 and TRBJ2-5, with D unresolved. Germline CDR1 reads MGHDK; CDR2 reads SYGVNS. V lost 2 bases and J lost 4, with 8 bases in between. The CDR3 covers 13 residues. The CDR3 nucleotides read TGTGCCAGCAGTGAAGGGCTTCCAGAGACCCAGTACTTC. Translation: CASSEGLPETQYF.

V is TRBV19 and J is TRBJ2-3; TRBD2 matches 10 bases. This CDR3 comprises 16 residues. Germline V CDR1 and CDR2: LNHDA, SQIVND (reference sequence). Unmatched junction bases numbered 9, after V lost 6 bases and J lost 3 bases. Here the CDR3 reads CASRQAGGPRTDTQYF. The DNA for the CDR3 is TGTGCCAGTAGACAAGCGGGGGGGCCACGAACAGATACGCAGTATTTT.

The chain links TRBV4-2 to TRBJ2-4; a weak D match, TRBD1 (7 bases). The CDR3 has 17 amino acids. The V gene lost 4 bases and the J gene lost 8 bases, with 24 bases spanning the gap. CDR1 is LGHNA and CDR2 is YNFKEQ in the germline V gene. CDR3 nucleotides: TGTGCCAGCAGCCCCGTTGTCAGGGGGGCACGAAAGGACATTCAGTACTTC. Amino acids: CASSPVVRGARKDIQYF.

The V gene is TRBV10-3, the J gene TRBJ2-7; a weak D match, TRBD1 (5 bases). Germline values: CDR1 ENHRY, CDR2 SYGVKD. Trimming took off 5 bases at V and 2 bases at J, with 10 bases between the two ends. The length of the CDR3 is 13 residues. DNA of the CDR3: TGTGCCATCAGTTCCGCAGGGACCTACGAGCAGTACTTC. Translating gives CAISSAGTYEQYF.

The chain has TRBV6-6 and TRBJ2-2; D not certain. Deletions cut 0 bases from V and 2 bases from J, with 7 bases between. This CDR3 spans 15 amino acids. The germline CDR1 and CDR2 sequences are MNHNY and SVGAGI (reference sequence). CDR3 DNA: TGTGCCAGCAGTTACTCACTACGAAACACCGGGGAGCTGTTTTTT. Translated: CASSYSLRNTGELFF.

This chain uses TRBV4-3 with TRBJ1-4, with 9 bases lining up with TRBD1. CDR1 and CDR2 (germline): LGHNA, YSLEER. This CDR3 contains 16 residues. Losses at the gene ends were 0 bases for V and 5 bases for J; bases not matched to a gene: 4. CDR3 loop: CASSQDYTGGNEKLFF. In DNA, the CDR3 is TGCGCCAGCAGCCAAGATTATACAGGGGGCAATGAAAAACTGTTTTTT.

The chain is built from TRBV27 and TRBJ2-1; 9 bases fit TRBD2. V shed 5 bases and J 3 bases; nucleotides not matched to a gene: 2. Germline V gene lookup returns CDR1 MNHEY and CDR2 SMNVEV (reference sequence). This CDR3 contains 14 residues. CDR3 sequence: CASSISGSYNEQFF. The DNA for the CDR3 is TGTGCCAGCAGTATTAGCGGGAGCTACAATGAGCAGTTCTTC.

This chain connects TRBV19 to TRBJ2-4, with 10 bases fitting TRBD2. Germline-derived CDR1 and CDR2 are LNHDA and SQIVND (reference sequence). The CDR3 length is 17 residues. Germline trimming cut 3 bases from V and 6 bases from J; bases unmatched to any gene: 11. For the CDR3, the DNA is TGTGCCAGTAGTATGGGGCTGGGGAGCGGGGGGGTAAACATTCAGTACTTC. Protein sequence: CASSMGLGSGGVNIQYF.

The CDR3: CASSQDSASGQETQYF. The CDR3 DNA sequence: TGCGCCAGCAGCCAAGATAGTGCTAGCGGGCAAGAGACCCAGTACTTC. This chain uses TRBV4-1 with TRBJ2-5; the match to TRBD2 covers 8 bases. The CDR3 has 16 residues. From germline, CDR1 is MGHRA and CDR2 YSYEKL. V shed 0 bases and J 2 bases; nucleotides not matched to a gene: 5.

V gene TRBV7-2 combines with J gene TRBJ2-2, with D possibly matching TRBD1 (5 bases). The ends were cut back, 1 base at V and 5 bases at J, with 11 bases in the middle. There are 15 residues in the CDR3. Germline CDR1 SGHTA, CDR2 FQGNSA. CDR3 bases: TGTGCCAGCAGCTTAGACAGGAGACGGACCGGGGAGCTGTTTTTT. Residues: CASSLDRRRTGELFF.

This clone has only one observation. The chain links TRBV14 to TRBJ2-2, with 8 bases aligning to TRBD1. The trim removed 4 bases at V and 6 bases at J, leaving 1 base unmatched. This CDR3 is built from 13 residues. Germline V gives CDR1 SGHDN, CDR2 FVKESK. Here the CDR3 reads CASSRQGSGELFF. CDR3 bases: TGTGCCAGCAGCCGACAGGGGTCCGGGGAGCTGTTTTTT.